Following are 9 T cell receptor beta chains from one sample sequenced in a study of blood T cells in healthy people across ages (dated by TCRdb to the mid-2010s). The library was built by means of 5' RACE. This sample was sequenced with an Illumina HiSeq 2500. A second about 7 to 11 cycle PCR used a sample-barcoded 5' primer and a J-beta primer mix. The raw public data were reprocessed by TCRdb itself: fastp quality trimming at Q25, MiXCR clonotype calling, in-frame beta chains only. For every CDR3 protein sequence, its rows merge into one entry that carries the most common genes and DNA. The sample yields around 900,000 distinct CDR3 sequences; about 30% were counted once. 15% to 20% of the sample is in the top ten clones. The sample comprised blood. These TCRs come from an elderly woman in good health.

This clonotype was counted between two and nine times. J is TRBJ1-5 and V is TRBV20-1; D gene unclear. The V and J ends lost 3 bases and 3 bases respectively, with 12 bases between them. The CDR3 contains 14 residues. The germline gives CDR1 DFQATT, CDR2 SNEGSKA (reference sequence). The DNA for the CDR3 is TGCAGTGCTAGGGGTGTATCGGACAATCAGCCCCAGCATTTT. Translating gives CSARGVSDNQPQHF.

At least ten counts were recorded for this clonotype. V gene TRBV3-1 combines with J gene TRBJ2-1, with D unresolved. The CDR3 is made up of 12 amino acids. Between the trimmed V and J ends, which lost 5 bases and 11 bases, there was a span of 13 bases. The germline gives CDR1 LGHDT, CDR2 YNNKEL (reference sequence). CDR3 sequence (DNA): TGTGCCAGCAGCGGAAGCCGGTTACAGCAGTTCTTC. This translates into CASSGSRLQQFF.

This chain uses TRBV20-1 with TRBJ1-5; the D gene is possibly TRBD1 (6 bases). This CDR3 is 15 amino acids long. Trimming removed 2 bases at V and 0 bases at J, with 11 bases between. From germline, CDR1 is DFQATT and CDR2 SNEGSKA (reference sequence). The CDR3 is CSARLRGHSNQPQHF. CDR3 DNA sequence: TGCAGTGCTAGATTGCGGGGACATAGCAATCAGCCCCAGCATTTT.

The CDR3 sequence is CASNRGLRDTEAFF. CDR3 bases: TGTGCCAGCAACAGGGGATTGAGGGACACTGAAGCTTTCTTT. The rearrangement joins TRBV6-5 to TRBJ1-1; 7 bases map to TRBD1. The CDR3 is 14 residues long. The V segment lost 7 bases and the J segment 3 bases; nucleotides outside the gene matches: 8. Germline V gene data show CDR1 as MNHEY and CDR2 as SVGAGI.

This clonotype was found many times. The V and J genes are TRBV6-2 or TRBV6-3 and TRBJ2-4; the match to TRBD1 covers 7 bases. V dropped 0 bases and J dropped 1; count of bases not matched to a gene: 6. The CDR3 consists of 17 residues. CDR1 is MNHEY, CDR2 SVGEGT, per germline. CDR3 nucleotides: TGTGCCAGCAGTTACTCTGGGACAGCTCTCGCCAAAAACATTCAGTACTTC. It encodes CASSYSGTALAKNIQYF.

A remark on this clonotype: A read error is possible here, since a much larger clone lies one base away. The chain has TRBV4-1 and TRBJ1-1, with a tentative D call TRBD1 (5 bases). In germline, CDR1 is MGHRA, CDR2 YSYEKL. The CDR3 extends over 15 amino acids. The CDR3 spells CASSQGSGTNTEVFF. The DNA for the CDR3 is TGCGCCAGCAGCCAAGGGTCAGGGACGAACACTGAAGTTTTCTTT.

The rearrangement joins TRBV12-3 or TRBV12-4 to TRBJ1-6; no definite D call. This CDR3 contains 16 residues. V shed 8 bases and J shed 0 bases, with 14 bases lying between them. For the CDR3, the DNA is TGTGCCAGCCAACGGGCTTCTGGCTCCTATAATTCACCCCTCCACTTT. Amino acids: CASQRASGSYNSPLHF.

As for this clonotype: Just one base apart from a much larger clone, this may be a read error. J is TRBJ2-7 and V is TRBV10-3; 8 bases map to TRBD2. V dropped 7 bases and J dropped 3; count of bases not matched to a gene: 5. This CDR3 is 13 amino acids long. Germline loops: CDR1 ENHRY, CDR2 SYGVKD. CDR3 in amino acids: CAITTGGFYEQYF. The CDR3 coding sequence is TGTGCCATCACCACGGGAGGGTTCTACGAGCAGTACTTC.

This clonotype occurred a few times. One end of the junction does not line up with germline, which may come from a read error. The chain joins TRBV7-9 to TRBJ2-3; D call uncertain. The germline gives CDR1 SEHNR, CDR2 FQNEAQ (reference sequence). The CDR3 is 14 amino acids. The CDR3 sequence: CTSSLWGRTDTQYF. For the CDR3, the DNA is TGTACCAGCAGCCTCTGGGGTAGGACGGATACGCAGTATTTT.